What follows are 8 T cell receptor beta chains derived from one specimen sequenced in a study of post-analysis software for immune sequencing data. Overall study results and limits: Patients showed TRBV5-6, TRBV5-1 and TRBV20-1 among five TRBV segments more frequent than in controls.

TCR beta libraries were prepared from cDNA with unique molecular identifiers. TCRdb reanalysed the PCR reads using MiXCR and keeps one entry per CDR3 protein. The sample lists roughly 650,000 distinct CDR3 sequences; 55% to 60% were seen once. The antigens these receptors bind are not known. Sequenced input: blood. The origin of the receptors is a girl aged 2 to 9 with multiple sclerosis.

This clonotype has more than one count but fewer than ten. The chain carries TRBV10-2 and TRBJ2-7; the D gene is possibly TRBD2 (5 bases). The V gene lost 0 bases and the J gene lost 4 bases, with 22 bases spanning the gap. Germline V lookup: CDR1 WSHSY, CDR2 SAAADI. This CDR3 is built from 18 residues. The CDR3 loop reads CASSESGGPGVLLYEQYF. CDR3 in DNA: TGCGCCAGCAGTGAGTCGGGCGGCCCCGGGGTTCTCCTTTACGAGCAGTACTTC.

There are a few counts of this clonotype. One junction end does not reproduce the germline sequence, and a read error may be involved. This chain uses TRBV12-3 or TRBV12-4 with TRBJ1-3, with D possibly matching TRBD1 (5 bases). This CDR3 is built from 14 residues. The DNA of the CDR3 is TGTGCCAGTAGTTTAGGGGCTTCTGGAAACACCATATATTTT. Protein sequence: CASSLGASGNTIYF.

This chain uses TRBV14 with TRBJ2-1; 8 nucleotides line up with TRBD2. Germline CDR1 and CDR2: SGHDN and FVKESK. The CDR3 has 16 amino acids. The trim removed 0 bases at V and 4 bases at J, leaving 5 bases unmatched. The CDR3 loop is CASSQDGAGVYNEQFF. In DNA, the CDR3 is TGTGCCAGCAGCCAAGACGGAGCGGGGGTGTACAATGAGCAGTTCTTC. Combining the CDR3 with reference TRBV14 and TRBJ2-1 gives the whole variable domain EAGVTQFPSHSVIEKGQTVTLRCDPISGHDNLYWYRRVMGKEIKFLLHFVKESKQDESGMPNNRFLAERTGGTYSTLKVQPAELEDSGVYFCASSQDGAGVYNEQFFGPGTRLTVL.

The chain is built from TRBV4-3 and TRBJ1-2; TRBD1 matches 8 bases. Germline V gives CDR1 LGHNA, CDR2 YSLEER. The CDR3 runs 17 residues. V gave up 0 bases and J gave up 5 bases; unmatched junction bases: 11. This chain's CDR3 is CASSQETVTGGDYGYTF. CDR3 bases: TGCGCCAGCAGCCAAGAGACGGTAACAGGGGGAGATTATGGCTACACCTTC.

This clonotype came up once. V is TRBV20-1 and J is TRBJ2-5, with D tentatively TRBD1 or TRBD2 (6 bases each). The J call is uncertain, as TRBJ2-7 better fits the DNA end. This CDR3 spans 12 amino acids. CDR1 is DFQATT and CDR2 is SNEGSKA in the germline V gene (reference sequence). CDR3 loop: CSALTQGGEQYF. In nucleotides, the CDR3 is TGCAGTGCTCTAACACAGGGAGGCGAGCAGTACTTC.

CDR3 coding DNA: TGTGCCAGCAGCCAAGTAGGACAGGGACGGAACTTCGGTGAGCAGTTCTTC. Protein: CASSQVGQGRNFGEQFF. The chain uses TRBV3-1 and TRBJ2-1, with 8 bases that match TRBD1. This CDR3 has 17 amino acids. V shed 1 base, J shed 9 bases, and the junction held 14 bases outside the gene matches. Germline CDR1 LGHDT, CDR2 YNNKEL (reference sequence).

The rearrangement uses TRBV29-1 and TRBJ1-1; no definite D call. Trimming pared 5 bases from V and 0 bases from J, leaving 7 bases between. Germline values: CDR1 SQVTM, CDR2 ANQGSEA. The length of the CDR3 is 12 residues. CDR3 nucleotide sequence: TGCAGCGTTAAGACACTGAACACTGAAGCTTTCTTT. Protein product: CSVKTLNTEAFF.

This chain connects TRBV29-1 to TRBJ1-1; 11 bases line up with TRBD1. CDR3 length: 13 residues. V shed 3 bases and J 7 bases; nucleotides not matched to a gene: 4. Germline loops: CDR1 SQVTM, CDR2 ANQGSEA. The DNA for the CDR3 is TGCAGCGTTGATGGACAGGGGGCTCTTGAAGCTTTCTTT. This gives the protein CSVDGQGALEAFF.